The rows below give T cell receptor beta chains drawn from one sample of a study of blood T cell repertoires in COVID-19. The assay was immunoSEQ multiplex PCR, and TCRdb's table has in-frame clones only and misses some. The sample holds about 83,000 clones, around 90% seen once. Sequenced sample: peripheral blood. The receptors derive from a man older than 75 with active or convalescent COVID-19. Each CDR3 is given with its conserved first and last residue. The D gene is left open where the match is weak. Size is stated for part of the rows, as once, few or many counts, or as a class when the clone is expanded.

TRBV30,TRBJ1-6,.,TRBD1,CAWTPKDRERTPLHF,TGTGCCTGGACTCCGAAGGACAGGGAGAGGACACCCCTCCACTTT
TRBV4-1,TRBJ2-2,.,TRBD1,CASSQGTSRGPITGELFF,TGCGCCAGCAGCCAAGGAACGTCGAGGGGGCCCATCACCGGGGAGCTGTTTTTT
TRBV30,TRBJ1-6,.,.,CAWSTGKYYSPLHF,TGTGCCTGGAGTACAGGGAAGTATTATTCACCCCTCCACTTT
TRBV5-1,TRBJ1-1,.,.,CASSFGRGSSEAFF,TGCGCCAGCAGCTTCGGTCGGGGTTCATCTGAAGCTTTCTTT
TRBV28,TRBJ2-3,.,TRBD2,CASRLWTSKTSSTDTQYF,TGTGCCAGCAGACTTTGGACTAGCAAGACTTCTAGCACAGATACGCAGTATTTT
TRBV27,TRBJ1-2,.,TRBD1,CASAADRGNYGYTF,TGTGCCAGCGCAGCGGACAGGGGGAACTATGGCTACACCTTC
TRBV19,TRBJ1-1,.,.,CASSIRMNTEAFF,TGTGCCAGTAGTATTAGAATGAACACTGAAGCTTTCTTT
TRBV14,TRBJ1-2,.,.,CASSQEWQAENYGYTF,TGTGCCAGCAGCCAAGAATGGCAGGCCGAGAACTATGGCTACACCTTC
TRBV29-1,TRBJ2-4,.,TRBD2,CSVETGLAGNLAKNIQYF,TGCAGCGTTGAAACGGGACTAGCGGGAAATCTAGCCAAAAACATTCAGTACTTC
TRBV5-1,TRBJ2-3,.,.,CASSRGRTDTQYF,TGCGCCAGCAGCCGGGGTCGAACAGATACGCAGTATTTT
TRBV6-5,TRBJ2-1,.,TRBD2,CATFWSGSQNEQFF,TGTGCCACCTTCTGGAGCGGGAGTCAAAATGAGCAGTTCTTC
TRBV6-5,TRBJ1-5,.,TRBD1,CAGGTGKNQPQHF,TGTGCCGGAGGGACAGGGAAGAATCAGCCCCAGCATTTT
TRBV2,TRBJ1-2,.,TRBD1,CASTRQGQTNYGYTF,TGTGCCAGCACGAGACAGGGACAGACTAACTATGGCTACACCTTC
TRBV6-6,TRBJ1-1,.,.,CASKKFVANTEAFF,TGTGCCAGCAAGAAATTTGTAGCGAACACTGAAGCTTTCTTT
TRBV27,TRBJ2-5,.,TRBD2,CASRRGLAGGETQYF,TGTGCCAGCAGGAGGGGACTAGCGGGGGGAGAGACCCAGTACTTC
TRBV5-1,TRBJ1-1,once,.,CASSLGQHTEAFF,TGCGCCAGCAGCTTGGGACAGCACACTGAAGCTTTCTTT
TRBV4-2,TRBJ1-2,.,TRBD1,CASSRTTQGDGYTF,TGTGCCAGCAGCCGAACTACCCAGGGGGATGGCTACACCTTC
TRBV7-9,TRBJ2-1,few,TRBD2,CASSSGIAGANNEQFF,TGTGCCAGCAGCTCGGGGATAGCGGGAGCAAACAATGAGCAGTTCTTC
TRBV12-5,TRBJ2-5,.,TRBD1,CASGLLSTGDETQYF,TGTGCTAGTGGTTTGCTATCTACAGGGGACGAGACCCAGTACTTC
TRBV5-1,TRBJ1-1,.,.,CASSFTGKNTEAFF,TGCGCCAGCAGCTTTACGGGGAAAAACACTGAAGCTTTCTTT
TRBV7-9,TRBJ1-1,.,.,CASSLPQRGNTEAFF,TGTGCCAGCAGCTTACCTCAAAGAGGGAACACTGAAGCTTTCTTT
TRBV18,TRBJ1-1,.,.,CASSPLRAPMNTEAFF,TGTGCCAGCTCACCACTCAGGGCTCCGATGAACACTGAAGCTTTCTTT
TRBV28,TRBJ1-1,.,.,CASDFPGRSSPMNTEAFF,TGTGCCAGCGACTTTCCTGGTCGGTCGTCGCCTATGAACACTGAAGCTTTCTTT
TRBV3-1/TRBV3-2,TRBJ1-1,.,TRBD1,CASSLDRGGAWPEAFF,TGTGCCAGCAGTCTCGACAGGGGGGGTGCTTGGCCTGAAGCTTTCTTT
TRBV6-5,TRBJ2-5,.,TRBD1,CASRAGQGWETQYF,TGTGCCAGCAGAGCGGGACAGGGCTGGGAGACCCAGTACTTC
TRBV5-1,TRBJ1-2,.,.,CASSLDTGNRAGGYTF,TGCGCCAGCAGCTTGGACACTGGAAACAGGGCAGGGGGCTACACCTTC
TRBV5-1,TRBJ2-6,.,TRBD1,CASSLSRGRSGANVLTF,TGCGCCAGCAGCTTAAGCAGGGGGCGCTCTGGGGCCAACGTCCTGACTTTC
TRBV5-1,TRBJ1-3,.,.,CASSLAGPRSGNTIYF,TGCGCCAGCAGCTTGGCCGGTCCCCGCTCTGGAAACACCATATATTTT
TRBV9,TRBJ1-1,few,TRBD1,CASSPWDRVNTEAFF,TGTGCCAGCAGCCCCTGGGACAGGGTGAACACTGAAGCTTTCTTT
TRBV6-5,TRBJ2-3,.,TRBD2,CASGLARTDTQYF,TGTGCCAGCGGACTAGCGCGTACAGATACGCAGTATTTT
TRBV7-3,TRBJ2-3,.,.,CASSWAPGGGTDTQYF,TGTGCCAGCAGCTGGGCCCCTGGTGGTGGCACAGATACGCAGTATTTT
TRBV24-1,TRBJ2-1,.,.,CATSAQAAYNEQFF,TGTGCCACCAGTGCACAAGCGGCCTACAATGAGCAGTTCTTC
TRBV28,TRBJ1-2,.,.,CASSRVRGYGYTF,TGTGCCAGCAGCAGAGTCAGGGGCTATGGCTACACCTTC
TRBV5-1,TRBJ1-5,.,.,CASSPQGGGNQPQHF,TGCGCCAGCAGCCCGCAGGGCGGGGGCAATCAGCCCCAGCATTTT
TRBV5-1,TRBJ1-4,.,.,CASSFGGATNEKLFF,TGCGCCAGCAGCTTTGGAGGGGCAACTAATGAAAAACTGTTTTTT